This T cell receptor (beta chain) was retrieved from a study of early T cells in non-severe SARS-CoV-2 infection. At least ten counts were recorded for this clonotype. The germline V gene encodes CDR1 MNHNS and CDR2 SASEGT. V was cut by 4 bases and J by 8 bases, with 12 bases left in between. The length of the CDR3 is 13 residues. TCRdb used MiXCR to reprocess the 5' RACE reads, holding one entry per CDR3 protein. The table records approximately 37,000 distinct CDR3 sequences, approximately 8.7% of them present only once. The receptor's source is an adult who was a healthcare worker with PCR-confirmed SARS-CoV-2 infection or an uninfected control (not recorded which). This sequence joins TRBV6-1 and TRBJ2-1, with a possible D match to TRBD2 (5 bases). The sample consisted of whole blood, taken at baseline. CDR3 residues: CASSVGASDEQFF. CDR3 DNA sequence: TGTGCCAGCAGTGTGGGAGCCAGCGATGAGCAGTTCTTC.